A selection of T cell receptor beta chains follows, all from one sample in a study of T cell changes during pregnancy in multiple sclerosis. The protocol was immunoSEQ multiplex PCR, while the TCRdb copy is restricted to in-frame clones and leaves out a portion. This sample has about 39,000 clones, with 94% found just once. The starting material was CD4+ T cells from peripheral blood mononuclear cells, obtained after pregnancy. All receptors come from a female donor with multiple sclerosis, enrolled in a pregnancy study. Both conserved end residues are part of each CDR3. The order of the fields is V gene, J gene, clone size, CDR3 protein. Only part of the rows carry a size: once, few, many, or a class if the clone is expanded.

>TRBV6-5|TRBJ1-2|NA
CASRTAGTGDGYTF
>TRBV5-5|TRBJ1-1|once
CASRPKPGHRADTEAFF
>TRBV9|TRBJ1-4|NA
CASSVGGVGPSNEKLFF
>TRBV5-1|TRBJ2-1|NA
CASKLGQGAYNEQFF
>TRBV19|TRBJ1-1|NA
CASSINGNTEAFF
>TRBV2|TRBJ2-3|NA
CASSVLGRTDSTDTQYF
>TRBV7-2|TRBJ2-7|NA
CASSSGLGYYEQYF
>TRBV5-1|TRBJ1-3|NA
CASSLEADPSSGNTIYF
>TRBV15|TRBJ2-3|NA
CATSRDGTVKDTQYF
>TRBV7-6|TRBJ2-1|NA
CASSSRQGYNEQFF
>TRBV16|TRBJ1-5|NA
CASSRGQGGFNQPQHF
>TRBV5-5|TRBJ1-4|NA
CASSLFSATNEKLFF
>TRBV4-2|TRBJ1-3|NA
CASSQHPNRDRVTGNTIYF
>TRBV10-3|TRBJ1-6|NA
CAISKTLRGLNSPLHF
>TRBV19|TRBJ2-7|NA
CASSIDGSPDEQYF
>TRBV7-2|TRBJ1-2|NA
CASSTIGAATYGYTF
>TRBV7-2|TRBJ1-1|NA
CASSSGGGNTEAFF
>TRBV18|TRBJ1-1|NA
CASTPAGNTEAFF
>TRBV9|TRBJ1-1|NA
CASSVEGVTEAFF
>TRBV2|TRBJ1-2|NA
CASRGEAATSYGYTF
>TRBV5-8|TRBJ2-1|NA
CASRFSGGDYNEQFF
>TRBV2|TRBJ2-5|NA
CACAGGGTTGTQYF
>TRBV10-3|TRBJ2-3|NA
CAISQASGGAADTQYF
>TRBV27|TRBJ1-6|NA
CASSLKSQGNLSPLHF
>TRBV19|TRBJ1-2|NA
CASSILGRVNGYTF
>TRBV9|TRBJ1-1|NA
CASSVADKTEAFF
>TRBV7-9|TRBJ2-1|NA
CASSQPGQGRNEQFF
>TRBV14|TRBJ2-1|NA
CASSQTGTRYLYNEQFF
>TRBV27|TRBJ2-1|once
CASSLTGQGRFNEQFF
>TRBV4-2|TRBJ1-2|NA
CASSQRRDRVGYGYTF
>TRBV1|TRBJ2-3|NA
CTSEVPHGGAREDTQYF
>TRBV29-1|TRBJ2-1|NA
CSVDRDRGSYEQFF
>TRBV6-1|TRBJ1-2|NA
CASSGGYGYTF
>TRBV14|TRBJ2-3|few
CASSQGTVRTDTQYF
>TRBV4-1|TRBJ2-1|NA
CASSQATNYNEQFF
>TRBV2|TRBJ1-2|NA
CASSEYGPGQGTSGYGYTF
>TRBV10-1|TRBJ1-2|NA
CASSEGRGGGYGYTF
>TRBV5-6|TRBJ2-2|NA
CASNRQGANTGELFF
>TRBV19|TRBJ1-2|NA
CASSTPRTGGDGYTF
>TRBV19|TRBJ1-1|NA
CASTAGGTGVGSTEAFF
>TRBV5-1|TRBJ1-2|once
CASSWRTGDGYTF
>TRBV15|TRBJ2-3|NA
CATSRENYRGLTDTQYF
>TRBV7-2|TRBJ1-5|once
CASSRGGSQPQHF
>TRBV6-5|TRBJ1-6|NA
CASSADRGGGSPLHF
>TRBV6-1|TRBJ2-7|NA
CASSETAGRHEQYF
>TRBV9|TRBJ2-7|NA
CASSVVRDYEQYF
>TRBV18|TRBJ2-1|NA
CASSSDISSGNEQFF
>TRBV6-1|TRBJ2-1|NA
CASSVDRDANEQFF
>TRBV7-3|TRBJ2-3|NA
CASSSNRGADTDTQYF